The source of this TCR beta chain is a study of cytomegalovirus exposure and HLA in healthy donors. This clone was counted once. What it binds is not known. It was with 60 Vbeta and 13 Jbeta primers that the PCR ran. Profiled with immunoSEQ multiplex PCR; TCRdb holds only in-frame clones, not every one. The data contain about 160,000 clones, approximately 76% of them singletons. Study conclusions and caveats: Previous analysis showed most TCR beta V segments were productive about 90% or about 30% of the time. A missense variant in DCLRE1C was later tied to TCR beta V- and J-gene trimming. Three chains linked to CMV were shown in vitro to be specific for CMV antigens.

The clonotype originates from a man aged 60-69 years in good health and CMV-seronegative. The sequenced material came from PBMCs.

The DNA of the CDR3 is TGTGCCAGCAGTGAACAAGGCGAGATCGGGAATGAGCAGTTCTTC. Protein sequence: CASSEQGEIGNEQFF. The J gene is TRBJ2-1, the V gene TRBV6-1; the D is unclear. Germline loops: CDR1 MNHNS, CDR2 SASEGT. The CDR3 length is 15 residues. V shed 2 bases and J shed 7 bases, with 15 bases lying between them.